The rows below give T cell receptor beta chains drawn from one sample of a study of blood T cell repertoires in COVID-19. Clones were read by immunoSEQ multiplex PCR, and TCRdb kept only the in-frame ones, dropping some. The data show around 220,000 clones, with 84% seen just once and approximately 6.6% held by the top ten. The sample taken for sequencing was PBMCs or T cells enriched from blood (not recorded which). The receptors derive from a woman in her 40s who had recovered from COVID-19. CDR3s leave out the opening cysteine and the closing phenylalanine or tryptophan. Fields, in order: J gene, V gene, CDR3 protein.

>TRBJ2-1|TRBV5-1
ASSSVAGSYNEQF
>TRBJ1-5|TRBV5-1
ASSFGTANQPQH
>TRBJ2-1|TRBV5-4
ASSFGGYSYNEQF
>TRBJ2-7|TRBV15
ATSRTGGLEQY
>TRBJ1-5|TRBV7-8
ASSSDRGFQPQH
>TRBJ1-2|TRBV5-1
ASSESLSTDGYT
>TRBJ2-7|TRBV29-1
SVEGKGGREQY
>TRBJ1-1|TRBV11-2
ASTLSWGLTEAF
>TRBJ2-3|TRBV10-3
AIRPGSGRAGGGTDTQY
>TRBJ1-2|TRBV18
ASSLSTGDGYT
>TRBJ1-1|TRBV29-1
SVEGPGSNTEAF
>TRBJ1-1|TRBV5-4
ASSAMTGPEAF
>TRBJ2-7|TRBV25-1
ASSAVTSGGNEQY
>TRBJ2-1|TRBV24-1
ATGDPIGYNEQF
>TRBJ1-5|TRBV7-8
ASSPGGTQH
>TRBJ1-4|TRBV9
ASSARGGPGYEKLF
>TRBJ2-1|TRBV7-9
ASSLARSYNEQF
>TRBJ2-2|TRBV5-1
ASSGGLAGGPSTGELF
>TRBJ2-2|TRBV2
ASKYDRGSTGELF
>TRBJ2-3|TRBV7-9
ASSSGTGLTDTQY
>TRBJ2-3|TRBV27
ASSLRAGVATDTQY
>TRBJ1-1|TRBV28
ASSRRVANTEAF
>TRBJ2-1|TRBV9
ASSVSGSDYNEQF
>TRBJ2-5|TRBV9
ASSVGRGETQY
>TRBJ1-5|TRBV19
ASSIRGARQPQH
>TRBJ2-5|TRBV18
ASSPTGTSPETQY
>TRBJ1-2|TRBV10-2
ASSYPGGGYGYT
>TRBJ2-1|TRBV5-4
ASSLDTYGYEQF
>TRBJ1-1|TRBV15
ATSLQGSTEAF
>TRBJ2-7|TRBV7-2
ASSTSVAGKYYEQY
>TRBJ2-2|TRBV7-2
ASSSTRNTGELF
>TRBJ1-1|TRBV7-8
ASIPWRADTEAF
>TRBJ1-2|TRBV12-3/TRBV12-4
ASSLARWYGYT
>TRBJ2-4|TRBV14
ASSYYGAKNIQY
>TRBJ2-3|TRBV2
ASSERDRLTDTQY
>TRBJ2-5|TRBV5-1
ASSLYSGRETQY
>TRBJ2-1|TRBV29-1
SVFLRTSNEQF
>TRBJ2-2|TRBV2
ASKTTSGAGELF
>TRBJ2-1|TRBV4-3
ASSPGASGLYNEQF
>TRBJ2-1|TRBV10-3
AISDPSGRFNEQF
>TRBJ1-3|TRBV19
ASTRENLRNTIY
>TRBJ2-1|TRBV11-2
ASSVGTSGRGPYNEQF
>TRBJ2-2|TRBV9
ASSVGTSDSGELF
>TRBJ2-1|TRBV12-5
ASALSGMIHEQF
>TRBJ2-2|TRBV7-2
ASSLAIRTRQRAGELF
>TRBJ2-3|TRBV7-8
ASSLWLAGSQSDTQY
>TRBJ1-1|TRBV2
ASTTSTGTKNTEAF
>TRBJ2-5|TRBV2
ASSVSETQY
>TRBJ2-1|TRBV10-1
ASSDRVDSEQF
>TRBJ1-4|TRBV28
ASSYLATNEKLF